This T cell receptor (beta chain) comes out of a study of glioma-infiltrating T cells after dendritic cell vaccination. On the study more broadly: Dendritic cell vaccination trial patients had either newly diagnosed or recurrent glioblastoma.

The protocol was immunoSEQ multiplex PCR, while the TCRdb copy is restricted to in-frame clones and leaves out a portion. The sample yields about 82,000 clones, roughly 90% seen once. Trimming cost V 6 bases and J 11 bases; bases outside gene matches: 13. The CDR3 sequence is 14 residues long. Looked up from germline, CDR1 is LNHDA and CDR2 is SQIVND (reference sequence). Selection required adequate fresh-frozen tumor tissue plus more than two years' survival data. Blood PBMC samples: pre-vaccination, two weeks post third vaccination, and at tumor progression. This receptor was obtained from a human donor with glioblastoma. The material sequenced was blood, taken before dendritic cell vaccination. The chain links TRBV19 to TRBJ2-4; TRBD2 agrees at 7 bases. DNA of the CDR3: TGTGCCAGTAGCAGGGAGAGCGGGAAAACCGTTCAGTACTTC. Protein: CASSRESGKTVQYF.